The entry that follows covers one T cell receptor (beta chain) sequence. The antigen remains undetermined. The record originates from a study of Graves' ophthalmopathy and Graves' hyperthyroidism. Study-wide results and caveats: Most clonotypes expanded in thyroid above 0.001 frequency were present in blood too. The 13-signature model separated ophthalmopathy from stable hyperthyroidism at approximately 91% sensitivity and about 81% specificity.

The TCR beta CDR3 regions underwent amplification from RNA transcripts. Second-round multiplex PCR followed a first-round RT-PCR using HTBI primers. In TCRdb, the multiplex PCR reads were re-called with MiXCR into one record per CDR3 protein. The sample lists 650,000 to 900,000 distinct CDR3 sequences, approximately 40% occurring once. Moderate-to-severe activity, CAS at least 3, NOSPECS at least 4 and duration under 3 months characterized donors with ophthalmopathy. Other autoimmune disease, uncontrolled infection, pregnancy and lactation led to exclusion. The ends were cut back, 5 bases at V and 2 bases at J, with 14 bases in the middle. CDR1 is SGHAT and CDR2 is FQNNGV in the germline V gene. The CDR3 covers 15 residues.

This chain uses TRBV11-2 with TRBJ2-3; the D gene could be TRBD1 or TRBD2 (5 bases each). This TCR derives from an adult man with Graves' ophthalmopathy. The sequencing sample was made of peripheral blood. In DNA, the CDR3 is TGTGCCAGCAGCCCTTACGAGGGGCCCACAGATACGCAGTATTTT. It specifies CASSPYEGPTDTQYF.